One sample yielded the 27 T cell receptor beta chains listed below, sequenced in a study of T cells in Graves' hyperthyroidism and ophthalmopathy. Amplification of TCR beta CDR3 regions used RNA as the template. First-round RT-PCR with HTBI primers amplified the TCR CDR3 region. TCRdb analysed the multiplex PCR reads with MiXCR anew, one entry per CDR3 protein. The data show around 600,000 distinct CDR3 sequences, with over 12% seen just once and 7.1% held by the top ten. The sample comprised blood. All receptors come from a woman younger than 35 with Graves' ophthalmopathy.

This clonotype has only a few counts. The chain carries TRBV4-1 and TRBJ2-6, with D possibly being TRBD2 (6 bases). Looked up from germline, CDR1 is MGHRA and CDR2 is YSYEKL. The ends were cut back, 2 bases at V and 0 bases at J, with 14 bases in the middle. CDR3 length: 18 residues. This chain's CDR3 is CASSQPRGGSSGANVLTF. The CDR3 coding sequence is TGCGCCAGCAGCCAACCACGAGGAGGGAGCTCTGGGGCCAACGTCCTGACTTTC.

This clonotype occurred many times. The chain links TRBV20-1 to TRBJ2-1, with 9 bases aligning to TRBD2. V lost 1 base, J lost 7 bases, and 5 bases stayed unmatched. The CDR3 has 14 residues. Germline CDR1 reads DFQATT; CDR2 reads SNEGSKA (reference sequence). This CDR3 is CSARASGRPNEQFF. The CDR3 DNA is TGCAGTGCTAGAGCCAGCGGGAGGCCTAATGAGCAGTTCTTC.

The sample holds a few counts of this clonotype. The V call is TRBV27, the J call TRBJ2-6; possible D gene TRBD2, 5 bases. The CDR3 runs to 17 residues. The V and J ends lost 2 bases and 2 bases respectively, with 13 bases between them. Germline assignment: CDR1 MNHEY and CDR2 SMNVEV (reference sequence). As DNA, the CDR3 is TGTGCCAGCAGTTTAAATATCGGGGTAGCTGGGGCCAACGTCCTGACTTTC. It is translated as CASSLNIGVAGANVLTF.

The V call is TRBV30, the J call TRBJ1-2; D is uncertain. CDR1 and CDR2 (germline): GTSNPN, SVGIG (reference sequence). The CDR3 loop spans 12 amino acids. V was pared by 2 bases and J by 3 bases, with 7 bases between. CDR3 sequence (DNA): TGTGCCTGGAGTCCCCCAGACTATGGCTACACCTTC. This encodes CAWSPPDYGYTF.

This clonotype has more than one count but fewer than ten. The chain carries TRBV6-2 or TRBV6-3 and TRBJ2-7; tentative D call: TRBD2 (5 bases). The CDR3 has 14 residues. V lost 7 bases and J lost 1, with 14 bases in between. Germline CDR1 and CDR2: MNHEY and SVGEGT. CDR3 nucleotides: TGTGCCAGCATTAATCGGGATAGTTCCTACGAGCAGTACTTC. Translating it yields CASINRDSSYEQYF.

This clonotype was detected many times. This chain joins TRBV6-5 and TRBJ2-7, with 7 positions matching TRBD1. From germline, CDR1 is MNHEY and CDR2 SVGAGI. V lost 2 bases, J lost 1 base, and 5 bases stayed unmatched. CDR3 length: 15 amino acids. For the CDR3, the DNA is TGTGCCAGCAGTTACCCAGCAGGGGGTTCCTACGAGCAGTACTTC. The encoded protein is CASSYPAGGSYEQYF.

This clonotype was detected only a few times. CDR3 nucleotides: TGCGCCAGCAGCCAAGGACCGGGACAGACTTACAATGAGCAGTTCTTC. Translation gives CASSQGPGQTYNEQFF. The rearrangement links TRBV4-1 to TRBJ2-1, with 7 bases aligning to TRBD1. CDR3 length equals 16 residues. V gave up 1 base and J gave up 4 bases; unmatched junction bases: 7. Germline loops: CDR1 MGHRA, CDR2 YSYEKL.

This clonotype was picked up many times. The J gene is TRBJ2-1, the V gene TRBV28; no definite D call. The CDR3 loop spans 16 amino acids. V was shortened by 3 bases and J by 2 bases, with 14 bases between the two germline ends. Germline-derived CDR1 and CDR2 are MDHEN and SYDVKM. As DNA, the CDR3 is TGTGCCAGCAGTTTGTTAAGTACTTTCACCTACAATGAGCAGTTCTTC. It specifies CASSLLSTFTYNEQFF.

This rearrangement joins TRBV11-2 to TRBJ1-2; D remains unclear. Trimming stripped 4 bases from V and 1 base from J, with 13 bases between. CDR1 is SGHAT and CDR2 is FQNNGV in the germline V gene. The CDR3 extends over 15 amino acids. The CDR3 is CASSSGLGINYGYTF. DNA of the CDR3: TGTGCCAGCAGCTCCGGACTGGGGATTAACTATGGCTACACCTTC.

There are a few counts of this clonotype. This sequence joins TRBV6-5 and TRBJ2-7; TRBD1 matches 8 bases. This CDR3 region has 14 residues. Germline-derived CDR1 and CDR2 are MNHEY and SVGAGI. The V gene end was trimmed by 2 bases and the J gene end by 6 bases; junction bases not matched to a gene: 6. CDR3 protein: CASSYTQGAPEQYF. CDR3 nucleotide sequence: TGTGCCAGCAGTTACACTCAGGGGGCGCCCGAGCAGTACTTC.

V and J are TRBV5-1 and TRBJ1-1; D uncertain. CDR3 length: 16 amino acids. The V end lost 4 bases, the J end lost 1 base, and 17 bases lay between the germline ends. Germline-derived CDR1 and CDR2 are SGHRS and YFSETQ. The CDR3 loop reads CASSVGRVNSNTEAFF. The CDR3, as DNA: TGCGCCAGCAGCGTTGGGCGGGTCAACTCGAACACTGAAGCTTTCTTT.

This clonotype was detected a few times. The gene calls are TRBV7-9 and TRBJ1-2, with TRBD1 matching over 7 bases. V trimming: 4 bases; J trimming: 0 bases; junction bases outside the gene matches: 8. Germline V gene data show CDR1 as SEHNR and CDR2 as FQNEAQ (reference sequence). The CDR3 consists of 16 residues. This chain's CDR3 is CASSSVTGPTNYGYTF. In nucleotides, the CDR3 is TGTGCCAGCAGCTCGGTGACAGGGCCGACTAACTATGGCTACACCTTC.

The chain employs TRBV14 and TRBJ1-6, with D perhaps TRBD1 (6 bases). CDR3 length equals 16 residues. The germline V gene has CDR1 SGHDN and CDR2 FVKESK. Trimming stripped 1 base from V and 7 bases from J, with 14 bases between. The CDR3 region is CASSQGPGAGNSPLHF. The CDR3 coding sequence is TGTGCCAGCAGCCAAGGCCCAGGGGCTGGCAATTCACCCCTCCACTTT. Using reference TRBV14 and TRBJ1-6 for the parts outside the CDR3, the full variable domain is EAGVTQFPSHSVIEKGQTVTLRCDPISGHDNLYWYRRVMGKEIKFLLHFVKESKQDESGMPNNRFLAERTGGTYSTLKVQPAELEDSGVYFCASSQGPGAGNSPLHFGNGTRLTVT.

In this sample, this clonotype turned up many times. This chain connects TRBV28 to TRBJ2-3; D uncertain. The CDR3 totals 11 residues. Germline CDR1 MDHEN, CDR2 SYDVKM. V lost 4 bases and J lost 4, with 3 bases in between. The CDR3 region has the DNA TGTGCCAGCAGTTCACCAGATACGCAGTATTTT. Its translation is CASSSPDTQYF.

This clonotype was seen a handful of times. The chain has TRBV27 and TRBJ1-2, with TRBD1 matching over 8 bases. There are 12 residues in the CDR3. V was pared by 4 bases and J by 7 bases, with 2 bases of the junction left unmatched. Germline V lookup: CDR1 MNHEY, CDR2 SMNVEV (reference sequence). The CDR3 nucleotides are TGTGCCAGCAGTTCGACAGGGGCTGGCTACACCTTC. Amino acids: CASSSTGAGYTF.

This clonotype was observed at least ten times. The chain recombines TRBV7-2 with TRBJ2-3; D is undetermined. Trimming stripped 3 bases from V and 0 bases from J, with 7 bases between. Germline V CDR1 and CDR2: SGHTA, FQGNSA. The CDR3 is made up of 14 amino acids. The CDR3 DNA sequence: TGTGCCAGCAGCTTCCGGCAAAGCACAGATACGCAGTATTTT. Residues: CASSFRQSTDTQYF.

The gene calls are TRBV27 and TRBJ2-4; D possibly corresponds to TRBD2 (6 bases). The length of the CDR3 is 15 residues. The V end lost 0 bases, the J end lost 0 bases, and 6 bases lay between the germline ends. The germline V gene encodes CDR1 MNHEY and CDR2 SMNVEV (reference sequence). The CDR3 loop is CASSLSGLAKNIQYF. CDR3 sequence (DNA): TGTGCCAGCAGTTTATCGGGACTAGCCAAAAACATTCAGTACTTC.

This clonotype showed up many times. The gene calls are TRBV6-2 or TRBV6-3 and TRBJ2-7, with 10 bases aligning to TRBD2. The CDR3 is 16 residues long. The ends lost 5 bases at V and 2 bases at J; junction bases unmatched: 9. Germline CDR1 MNHEY, CDR2 SVGEGT. This CDR3 is CASSPSGSMGAYEQYF. The CDR3, as DNA: TGTGCCAGCAGTCCTAGCGGGAGTATGGGGGCCTACGAGCAGTACTTC.

This clonotype was counted only a few times. The chain combines TRBV19 with TRBJ2-2, with D possibly matching TRBD2 (5 bases). Germline V CDR1 and CDR2: LNHDA, SQIVND (reference sequence). The CDR3 is 17 amino acids. Trimming stripped 2 bases from V and 0 bases from J, with 13 bases between. The CDR3 DNA sequence: TGTGCCAGTAGTATACTGTTCCGGGGAGCGAACACCGGGGAGCTGTTTTTT. Translated, it gives CASSILFRGANTGELFF.

On this clonotype: Since a much larger clone is just one base distant, this may be a read error. The chain joins TRBV28 to TRBJ2-4, with D unclear. This CDR3 is built from 15 residues. The V end was cut by 3 bases, the J end by 2 bases, with 11 bases between. Germline V lookup: CDR1 MDHEN, CDR2 SYDVKM. The CDR3 bases are TGTGCCAGCAGTTTGCCCAGTCTACCCAAAAACATTCAGTACTTC. Translated, it gives CASSLPSLPKNIQYF.

This clonotype was recorded many times. The V call is TRBV27, the J call TRBJ2-7, with D maybe TRBD1 (8 bases). V gave up 6 bases and J gave up 2 bases, with 14 bases separating them. This CDR3 region has 14 residues. Looked up from germline, CDR1 is MNHEY and CDR2 is SMNVEV (reference sequence). The CDR3 here is CASRDRGGPYEQYF. The CDR3, as DNA: TGTGCCAGCAGAGACAGGGGAGGGCCCTACGAGCAGTACTTC.

Ten or more counts support this clonotype. The chain links TRBV6-5 to TRBJ2-5; possible D gene TRBD1, 6 bases. The CDR3 loop spans 15 amino acids. Trimming stripped 2 bases from V and 2 bases from J, with 12 bases between. Germline V CDR1 and CDR2: MNHEY, SVGAGI. The CDR3 DNA follows: TGTGCCAGCAGTTACACCCCGGGACAACAAGAGACCCAGTACTTC. Protein product: CASSYTPGQQETQYF.

This chain connects TRBV6-6 to TRBJ2-5, with 8 bases fitting TRBD2. CDR3 size: 15 residues. V was pared by 2 bases and J by 3 bases, with 5 bases of the junction left unmatched. CDR1 is MNHNY and CDR2 is SVGAGI in the germline V gene (reference sequence). CDR3 sequence (DNA): TGTGCCAGCAGTTACCGGGGACTAGGGGAAGAGACCCAGTACTTC. This sequence encodes CASSYRGLGEETQYF.

This clonotype has only a few counts. This chain uses TRBV2 with TRBJ2-1; TRBD1 might be the D (6 bases). The CDR3 covers 12 residues. V was pared by 7 bases and J by 10 bases, with 14 bases between. Germline V CDR1 and CDR2: SNHLY, FYNNEI. In DNA, the CDR3 is TGTGCCAGCACCTCCCTGGGACACGAGCAGTTCTTC. Amino acid sequence: CASTSLGHEQFF.

The chain links TRBV4-3 to TRBJ1-4; 8 nucleotides match TRBD1. V lost 0 bases to trimming and J lost 7 bases; unmatched junction nucleotides: 1. The CDR3 extends over 14 amino acids. Germline V lookup: CDR1 LGHNA, CDR2 YSLEER. The CDR3, as DNA: TGCGCCAGCAGCCAAGACAGGGGGCCTGAAAAACTGTTTTTT. Translated: CASSQDRGPEKLFF.

This chain connects TRBV20-1 to TRBJ2-7, with D perhaps TRBD2 (5 bases). This CDR3 comprises 13 residues. Germline CDR1 is DFQATT and CDR2 is SNEGSKA (reference sequence). Trimming left V 6 bases short and J 7 bases short, with 19 bases between. The chain's CDR3 is CSAMVGVRGEQYF. In nucleotides, the CDR3 is TGCAGTGCGATGGTTGGGGTCAGAGGGGAGCAGTACTTC.

This clonotype was recorded at least ten times. This rearrangement joins TRBV2 to TRBJ1-5; D might be TRBD1 (6 bases). CDR3 length: 13 residues. Germline values: CDR1 SNHLY, CDR2 FYNNEI. The ends were cut back, 6 bases at V and 9 bases at J, with 15 bases in the middle. This CDR3 is CASRSSDSLPQHF. CDR3 bases: TGTGCCAGCAGATCCTCGGACAGTCTGCCCCAGCATTTT.